This T cell receptor beta chain was identified in a study of blood T cell repertoires in COVID-19. Study at large: PBMCs, B-cell-depleted T cells, or T cells were the source of the cDNA or gDNA that made up the material.

The germline V gene has CDR1 LGHDT and CDR2 YNNKEL (reference sequence). The length of the CDR3 is 13 residues. V was pared by 3 bases and J by 7 bases, with 11 bases between. The data were produced by immunoSEQ multiplex PCR, yet TCRdb's version contains in-frame clones alone and is incomplete. In the table there are 65,000 to 95,000 clones, about three quarters of which are singletons. This sequence joins TRBV3-1 (or the pseudogene TRBV3-2) and TRBJ2-3; possible D gene TRBD1, 5 bases. The sequence came from a middle-aged man with active or convalescent COVID-19. Sequencing input: peripheral blood. CDR3 region: CASSHERGYTQYF. For the CDR3, the DNA is TGTGCCAGCAGCCACGAAAGGGGTTATACGCAGTATTTT.